These T cell receptor beta chains were read from a single sample in a study of T cell changes during pregnancy in multiple sclerosis. Produced via immunoSEQ multiplex PCR; TCRdb's table is partial and in-frame only. This repertoire shows around 80,000 clones, 85% to 95% found once; its top ten account for approximately 2.2%. The source material was peripheral blood, sampled before pregnancy. The receptors here all came from a female donor with multiple sclerosis, enrolled in a pregnancy study. Each CDR3 is given with its conserved first and last residue. Each record gives: clone size, V gene, J gene, D gene, CDR3 protein, CDR3 DNA. A D gene is named only where the DNA matches it firmly. The listing skips clone size in some rows; elsewhere it reads once, few, many or a size class.

once	TRBV7-9	TRBJ1-4	TRBD1	CASSLGQVANEKLFF	TGTGCCAGCAGCCTTGGACAGGTGGCTAATGAAAAACTGTTTTTT
.	TRBV5-8	TRBJ2-1	TRBD2	CASSLAMSGRSEQFF	TGTGCCAGCAGCTTGGCCATGAGCGGGAGGAGTGAGCAGTTCTTC
.	TRBV14	TRBJ1-1	.	CASALAPSSTEAFF	TGTGCCAGCGCCTTAGCCCCGAGCAGCACTGAAGCTTTCTTT
.	TRBV19	TRBJ2-1	.	CASSMKNKYEQFF	TGTGCCAGTAGTATGAAGAACAAATATGAGCAGTTCTTC
.	TRBV27	TRBJ1-2	TRBD1	CASSLSGGAGVGDGYTF	TGTGCCAGCAGTTTGTCAGGGGGCGCCGGAGTAGGAGATGGCTACACCTTC
.	TRBV4-1	TRBJ2-1	.	CASSPYFDSFSYNEQFF	TGCGCCAGCAGCCCTTATTTCGACAGTTTCTCCTACAATGAGCAGTTCTTC
.	TRBV30	TRBJ1-3	.	CAWSVRGTMQGNTIYF	TGTGCCTGGAGTGTAAGAGGAACGATGCAAGGAAACACCATATATTTT
.	TRBV6-1	TRBJ2-7	TRBD2	CASSEHLAGATYEQYF	TGTGCCAGCAGTGAACATCTAGCGGGAGCGACCTACGAGCAGTACTTC
.	TRBV15	TRBJ2-1	.	CATSRGEGETLFYNEQFF	TGTGCCACCAGCAGAGGGGAAGGGGAAACTCTTTTCTACAATGAGCAGTTCTTC
.	TRBV18	TRBJ2-1	.	CASSPERNNEQFF	TGTGCCAGCTCACCAGAGCGTAACAATGAGCAGTTCTTC
.	TRBV5-1	TRBJ1-5	TRBD1	CASSPGTGRSNQPQHF	TGCGCCAGCAGCCCTGGGACAGGGCGTAGCAATCAGCCCCAGCATTTT
.	TRBV27	TRBJ2-3	.	CASSLGSEADTQYF	TGTGCCAGCAGTTTAGGGTCTGAGGCAGATACGCAGTATTTT
.	TRBV7-9	TRBJ1-5	.	CASSPDITNQPQHF	TGTGCCAGCAGCCCGGACATAACCAATCAGCCCCAGCATTTT
.	TRBV7-9	TRBJ2-1	.	CASSWSRDSYNEQFF	TGTGCCAGCAGCTGGTCGCGGGACAGCTACAATGAGCAGTTCTTC
.	TRBV5-4	TRBJ2-7	TRBD2	CASSLGGLAGEQYF	TGTGCCAGCAGCTTGGGAGGCCTAGCGGGAGAGCAGTACTTC
.	TRBV19	TRBJ1-1	.	CASSIPGPNTEAFF	TGTGCCAGTAGTATTCCAGGGCCGAACACTGAAGCTTTCTTT
.	TRBV5-1	TRBJ1-5	.	CASSLGNIQGRNQPQHF	TGCGCCAGCAGCTTGGGGAATATCCAGGGAAGGAATCAGCCCCAGCATTTT
.	TRBV18	TRBJ1-2	.	CASSLRSRENAYGYTF	TGTGCCAGCTCACTAAGAAGCCGGGAAAATGCCTATGGCTACACCTTC
.	TRBV7-2	TRBJ2-7	.	CASSLGLVLSYEQYF	TGTGCCAGCAGCTTAGGTCTAGTTCTCTCCTACGAGCAGTACTTC
.	TRBV5-4	TRBJ1-1	.	CASRSGASINTEAFF	TGTGCCAGCAGGTCTGGAGCTTCAATTAACACTGAAGCTTTCTTT
.	TRBV9	TRBJ1-5	TRBD1	CASSVQGAGQPQHF	TGTGCCAGCAGCGTACAGGGGGCTGGTCAGCCCCAGCATTTT
few	TRBV9	TRBJ1-4	TRBD1	CASSVQGANEKLFF	TGTGCCAGCAGCGTACAGGGGGCTAATGAAAAACTGTTTTTT
.	TRBV7-3	TRBJ1-1	.	CASSATGNTEAFF	TGTGCCAGCAGCGCAACAGGGAACACTGAAGCTTTCTTT
.	TRBV6-5	TRBJ2-1	TRBD2	CASSRTSGIPNKFF	TGTGCCAGCAGCAGGACTAGCGGGATACCAAATAAGTTCTTC
.	TRBV4-3	TRBJ2-3	.	CASSPTADNTDTQYF	TGCGCCAGCAGCCCCACGGCGGACAACACAGATACGCAGTATTTT
.	TRBV5-1	TRBJ2-1	.	CASSFTGNYEQFF	TGCGCCAGCAGCTTTACCGGGAACTACGAGCAGTTCTTC
.	TRBV9	TRBJ2-7	.	CASSVNTDYEQYF	TGTGCCAGCAGCGTAAATACAGACTACGAGCAGTACTTC